This is a list of T cell receptor beta chains from one sample in a study of metastatic and nonmetastatic thyroid tumors. TCRdb re-called the PCR reads via MiXCR. The data show around 46,000 clones, with 22% seen just once and roughly 3.8% held by the top ten. The sample taken for sequencing was blood. The receptors were sampled from a male donor with papillary thyroid cancer or a benign thyroid nodule (not recorded which). Some clones in this sample may be carry-over from other donors' samples. Both conserved end residues are part of each CDR3. Fields, in order: J gene, D gene, V gene, CDR3 protein. D genes are given only for firm matches.

J: TRBJ1-2
D: .
V: TRBV18
CDR3: CASSPDRGTDYGYTF

J: TRBJ2-7
D: .
V: TRBV6-5
CDR3: CASSYSMGGGEQYF

J: TRBJ1-6
D: TRBD1
V: TRBV12-3/TRBV12-4
CDR3: CASSSHRGSPLHF

J: TRBJ2-7
D: .
V: TRBV30
CDR3: CAQSWGARAYEQYF

J: TRBJ1-1
D: .
V: TRBV6-1
CDR3: CASSPPGVRGAEAFF

J: TRBJ2-7
D: .
V: TRBV20-1
CDR3: CSAIDGAYEQYF

J: TRBJ2-7
D: .
V: TRBV6-1
CDR3: CASSEAGGRNEQYF

J: TRBJ1-5
D: .
V: TRBV5-6
CDR3: CASSSAQDYQPQHF

J: TRBJ2-7
D: .
V: TRBV20-1
CDR3: CSVPLSSRHEQYF

J: TRBJ1-4
D: .
V: TRBV27
CDR3: CASSLRTNEKLFF

J: TRBJ1-4
D: .
V: TRBV6-1
CDR3: CASRSHRGTDEKLFF

J: TRBJ2-1
D: TRBD2
V: TRBV11-2
CDR3: CASSLYPLAGGLPDYEQFF

J: TRBJ1-1
D: .
V: TRBV14
CDR3: CASSPRVWDNTEAFF

J: TRBJ2-7
D: TRBD2
V: TRBV11-2
CDR3: CASSPPGLAGIEQYF

J: TRBJ1-1
D: .
V: TRBV10-3
CDR3: CAISESGGLNTEAFF

J: TRBJ2-5
D: TRBD2
V: TRBV20-1
CDR3: CSAIMGGRAGETQYF